The 28 T cell receptor beta chains below come from one sample, sequenced in a study of blood T cells in healthy people across ages. With a J-beta primer mix and a sample-barcoded 5' primer, a second PCR ran roughly 7 to 11 cycles. TCRdb fed the 5' RACE reads into MiXCR, producing one record per CDR3 protein. Here the sample spans approximately 1,700,000 distinct CDR3 sequences, around 40% being singletons. The sample was blood. The receptor source for this set is a human donor in good health.

This chain uses TRBV20-1 with TRBJ2-7; 8 bases are a match to TRBD1. Per the germline V gene, CDR1 is DFQATT and CDR2 is SNEGSKA (reference sequence). V shed 6 bases, J shed 0 bases, and the junction held 22 bases outside the gene matches. The CDR3 has 19 residues. CDR3 in amino acids: CSAPRVQGAQGPSSYEQYF. CDR3 in DNA: TGCAGTGCCCCCCGGGTGCAGGGGGCGCAGGGACCTAGCTCCTACGAGCAGTACTTC.

The chain combines TRBV19 with TRBJ1-1; 9 bases are a match to TRBD1. Trimming at V came to 7 bases and at J to 2 bases, leaving 8 bases not matched to a gene. The CDR3 consists of 15 residues. Per germline, CDR1 LNHDA and CDR2 SQIVND (reference sequence). CDR3 residues: CASNTTGGGNTEAFF. The CDR3 DNA reads as TGTGCCAGTAATACCACAGGGGGCGGAAACACTGAAGCTTTCTTT. The full variable domain, with the rest looked up from reference TRBV19 and TRBJ1-1, is DGGITQSPKYLFRKEGQNVTLSCEQNLNHDAMYWYRQDPGQGLRLIYYSQIVNDFQKGDIAEGYSVSREKKESFPLTVTSAQKNPTAFYLCASNTTGGGNTEAFFGQGTRLTVV.

This clonotype was seen a few times. This chain uses TRBV12-3 or TRBV12-4 with TRBJ1-2, with TRBD1 identical over 8 bases. This CDR3 has 14 amino acids. Germline trimming cut 3 bases from V and 3 bases from J; bases unmatched to any gene: 3. In DNA, the CDR3 is TGTGCCAGCAGTTTGACAGGGGCCTACTATGGCTACACCTTC. It encodes CASSLTGAYYGYTF.

This clonotype was observed a handful of times. The chain is built from TRBV6-6 and TRBJ2-5; D may be TRBD1 (5 bases). Germline V lookup: CDR1 MNHNY, CDR2 SVGAGI (reference sequence). V was clipped by 6 bases and J by 0 bases, with 8 bases between them. The CDR3 is 13 amino acids. DNA of the CDR3: TGTGCCAGCAGGCGACAGAACCAAGAGACCCAGTACTTC. This codes for CASRRQNQETQYF.

This clonotype was found a few times. The J gene is TRBJ2-5, the V gene TRBV29-1; D gene ambiguous. Trimming cost V 4 bases and J 1 base, with 7 bases left between them. The CDR3 is made up of 12 amino acids. CDR1 is SQVTM and CDR2 is ANQGSEA in the germline V gene. CDR3 residues: CSVAQIQETQYF. CDR3 bases: TGCAGCGTTGCTCAGATCCAAGAGACCCAGTACTTC.

The J gene is TRBJ1-4, the V gene TRBV7-2; weak D call: TRBD1 (5 bases). Germline V gene lookup returns CDR1 SGHTA and CDR2 FQGNSA. The V end was cut by 5 bases, the J end by 7 bases, with 14 bases between. The CDR3 is 14 residues long. The CDR3 sequence is CASSLGQLSEKLFF. The CDR3 DNA reads as TGTGCCAGCAGCCTTGGACAACTCAGTGAAAAACTGTTTTTT.

As to this clonotype: The junction shows a germline mismatch at one end, possibly a read error. The chain recombines TRBV12-3 or TRBV12-4 with TRBJ2-3, with D unclear. The CDR3 is made up of 12 amino acids. In DNA, the CDR3 is TGTGCCAGCAGTTTTGGAACAGATACGGAGTATTTT. This gives the protein CASSFGTDTEYF.

This clonotype was detected a few times. V is TRBV10-3 and J is TRBJ2-2; 8 bases fit TRBD2. Germline-derived CDR1 and CDR2 are ENHRY and SYGVKD. The CDR3 extends over 14 amino acids. V was clipped by 10 bases and J by 2 bases; unmatched bases: 6. This CDR3 is CATGGLRNTGELFF. The CDR3 DNA reads as TGTGCCACGGGAGGGCTTCGTAACACCGGGGAGCTGTTTTTT.

This clonotype was detected a few times. The chain is built from TRBV12-3 or TRBV12-4 and TRBJ2-4; D possibly matches TRBD1 or TRBD2 (5 bases each). Trimming cost V 5 bases and J 8 bases, with 16 bases left between them. This CDR3 spans 14 amino acids. This chain's CDR3 is CASSTTGPGDIQYF. CDR3 nucleotides: TGTGCCAGCAGTACAACAGGACCCGGGGACATTCAGTACTTC.

CDR3 sequence: CASSENPEGVSRGYTF. The CDR3 DNA reads TGCGCCAGCAGCGAAAACCCGGAGGGGGTCTCGCGGGGCTACACCTTC. The chain combines TRBV5-1 with TRBJ1-2; a possible D gene is TRBD1 (6 bases). Germline V gene sequence: CDR1 SGHRS, CDR2 YFSETQ. The CDR3 extends over 16 amino acids. V was trimmed by 4 bases and J by 8 bases, leaving 24 bases between them. The full variable domain, its missing parts supplied by reference TRBV5-1 and TRBJ1-2, is KAGVTQTPRYLIKTRGQQVTLSCSPISGHRSVSWYQQTPGQGLQFLFEYFSETQRNKGNFPGRFSGRQFSNSRSEMNVSTLELGDSALYLCASSENPEGVSRGYTFGSGTRLTVV.

This clonotype was seen a handful of times. CDR3 protein: CSARDGDVPNTQYF. CDR3 DNA sequence: TGCAGTGCTAGAGATGGGGACGTCCCAAATACGCAGTATTTT. V usage is TRBV20-1 and J usage is TRBJ2-3; D possibly matches TRBD1 or TRBD2 (5 bases each). The CDR3 length is 14 residues. Germline assignment: CDR1 DFQATT and CDR2 SNEGSKA (reference sequence). Trimming took 0 bases from V and 7 from J, leaving 14 bases between them.

The CDR3, as DNA: TGTGCCAGCAGATCTACGGCAGGGGCGATTGAAGCTTTCTTT. Protein sequence: CASRSTAGAIEAFF. The chain combines TRBV6-2 or TRBV6-3 with TRBJ1-1; D possibly corresponds to TRBD1 (6 bases). CDR3 length equals 14 residues. The V end lost 6 bases, the J end lost 7 bases, and 18 bases lay between the germline ends. Germline V gives CDR1 MNHEY, CDR2 SVGEGT.

The gene calls are TRBV11-2 and TRBJ1-1; TRBD1 matches at 8 bases. The CDR3 extends over 16 amino acids. Germline lookup yields CDR1 SGHAT and CDR2 FQNNGV. Trimming cost V 2 bases and J 5 bases; bases outside gene matches: 10. CDR3 DNA sequence: TGTGCCAGCAGCTTATGGGACAGGCAAGGAGGAACTGAAGCTTTCTTT. Translated: CASSLWDRQGGTEAFF.

The V call is TRBV20-1, the J call TRBJ2-7, with D perhaps given as TRBD1 or TRBD2 (5 bases each). Germline lookup yields CDR1 DFQATT and CDR2 SNEGSKA (reference sequence). V gave up 3 bases and J gave up 2 bases, with 11 bases separating them. The CDR3 totals 13 residues. The chain's CDR3 is CSASRDGTYEQYF. Written as DNA, the CDR3 is TGCAGTGCTAGCCGGGACGGAACCTACGAGCAGTACTTC.

This clonotype appeared a few times. The chain is built from TRBV10-3 and TRBJ1-1; maybe TRBD1 (5 bases). Per the germline V gene, CDR1 is ENHRY and CDR2 is SYGVKD. V was shortened by 6 bases and J by 0 bases, with 14 bases between the two germline ends. This CDR3 is built from 15 residues. CDR3 sequence (DNA): TGTGCCATCAGGATAGGGGCTGATATGAACACTGAAGCTTTCTTT. Its protein is CAIRIGADMNTEAFF.

The chain recombines TRBV15 with TRBJ2-1, with 7 bases identical to TRBD1. The V segment lost 0 bases and the J segment 7 bases; nucleotides outside the gene matches: 6. Germline V CDR1 and CDR2: LNHNV, YYDKDF (reference sequence). This CDR3 spans 15 amino acids. The CDR3 nucleotides are TGTGCCACCAGCAGAGATACAGGGGTGGGAAATGAGCAGTTCTTC. The encoded protein is CATSRDTGVGNEQFF. Based on the CDR3 plus reference TRBV15 and TRBJ2-1, the full variable domain is DAMVIQNPRYQVTQFGKPVTLSCSQTLNHNVMYWYQQKSSQAPKLLFHYYDKDFNNEADTPDNFQSRRPNTSFCFLDIRSPGLGDTAMYLCATSRDTGVGNEQFFGPGTRLTVL.

There are a few counts of this clonotype. The chain recombines TRBV5-1 with TRBJ2-7; TRBD2 matches 8 bases. With 4 bases clipped from V and 2 bases from J, the junction kept 5 bases outside the gene matches. Germline values: CDR1 SGHRS, CDR2 YFSETQ. This CDR3 is built from 14 residues. CDR3 nucleotides: TGCGCCAGCAGCGCCTCGGGACTAGCCTACGAGCAGTACTTC. Amino acid sequence: CASSASGLAYEQYF.

This clonotype was counted between two and nine times. The gene calls are TRBV4-3 and TRBJ2-3; TRBD1 is a possible D gene (5 bases). The CDR3 extends over 14 amino acids. Trimming cost V 3 bases and J 4 bases, with 11 bases left between them. Germline values: CDR1 LGHNA, CDR2 YSLEER. DNA of the CDR3: TGCGCCAGCAGCCACCTTGGGGCCCCAGATACGCAGTATTTT. It translates to CASSHLGAPDTQYF.

DNA of the CDR3: TGCGCCAGCAGCGTACCCGGGACAGCGGGAGAGCAGTACTTC. Its translation: CASSVPGTAGEQYF. The chain combines TRBV5-1 with TRBJ2-7; possibly TRBD1 or TRBD2 for D (7 bases each). CDR1 and CDR2 from the germline V gene are SGHRS and YFSETQ. This CDR3 is 14 amino acids long. V gave up 4 bases and J gave up 7 bases, with 18 bases separating them.

This clonotype was counted a few times. V is TRBV5-1 and J is TRBJ1-1; D is unclear. The germline V and J ends were trimmed by 0 bases and 7 bases, with 10 bases remaining between them. The CDR3 is 13 amino acids. Germline loops: CDR1 SGHRS, CDR2 YFSETQ. CDR3: CASSLGLRVEAFF. The CDR3 DNA sequence: TGCGCCAGCAGCTTGGGGTTGAGGGTTGAAGCTTTCTTT.

A single count supports this clonotype. The chain links TRBV4-1 to TRBJ2-1; no clear D. CDR1 is MGHRA and CDR2 is YSYEKL in the germline V gene. The CDR3 sequence is 15 residues long. The V gene lost 0 bases and the J gene lost 10 bases, with 16 bases spanning the gap. CDR3 coding DNA: TGCGCCAGCAGCCAAGAAGGGCTCATATTTCAGGAGCAGTTCTTC. Protein product: CASSQEGLIFQEQFF.

This clonotype turned up a few times. The V call is TRBV12-3 or TRBV12-4, the J call TRBJ2-7; no firm D call. Trimming shortened V by 6 bases and J by 4 bases, and 19 bases separated the two germline ends. The CDR3 spans 15 residues. The CDR3 coding sequence is TGTGCCAGCAGCCCTGGACCCACTGCAGGTTACGAGCAGTACTTC. As protein: CASSPGPTAGYEQYF.

The V call is TRBV5-1, the J call TRBJ2-7; D call uncertain. Germline V gene data show CDR1 as SGHRS and CDR2 as YFSETQ. V gave up 1 base and J gave up 1 base, with 12 bases separating them. CDR3 length: 15 amino acids. CDR3 sequence: CASSLTTGPSYEQYF. CDR3 DNA: TGCGCCAGCAGCTTGACTACCGGGCCATCCTACGAGCAGTACTTC. Looking up the rest from reference TRBV5-1 and TRBJ2-7 gives the full variable domain: KAGVTQTPRYLIKTRGQQVTLSCSPISGHRSVSWYQQTPGQGLQFLFEYFSETQRNKGNFPGRFSGRQFSNSRSEMNVSTLELGDSALYLCASSLTTGPSYEQYFGPGTRLTVT.

This clonotype was detected only a few times. The V gene is TRBV4-1, the J gene TRBJ1-5; 9 bases agree with TRBD1. CDR3 size: 16 residues. Germline V CDR1 and CDR2: MGHRA, YSYEKL. The V segment lost 1 base and the J segment 4 bases; nucleotides outside the gene matches: 5. The CDR3 loop reads CASSQGQGVGNQPQHF. CDR3 DNA sequence: TGCGCCAGCAGCCAAGGACAGGGGGTCGGTAATCAGCCCCAGCATTTT.

The J gene is TRBJ2-3, the V gene TRBV6-4, with D perhaps matching TRBD1 (5 bases). Between the trimmed V and J ends, which lost 2 bases and 4 bases, there was a span of 10 bases. There are 14 residues in the CDR3. The V gene's germline CDR1 is MRHNA and CDR2 SNTAGT. In nucleotides, the CDR3 is TGTGCCAGCAGTGACAAGGGGATCGCAGATACGCAGTATTTT. Residues: CASSDKGIADTQYF.

This clonotype has only a few counts. The V and J genes are TRBV4-3 and TRBJ2-3; tentative D call: TRBD2 (5 bases). The V gene lost 1 base and the J gene lost 4 bases, with 15 bases spanning the gap. Germline-derived CDR1 and CDR2 are LGHNA and YSLEER. The CDR3 spans 16 residues. The CDR3 is CASSQGYGRVPDTQYF. Here the CDR3 DNA reads TGCGCCAGCAGCCAAGGGTATGGGAGAGTCCCAGATACGCAGTATTTT.

This clonotype showed up just a few times. The chain has TRBV29-1 and TRBJ2-1, with 7 bases that match TRBD2. V lost 7 bases and J lost 9; bases outside the gene matches: 12. Germline V lookup: CDR1 SQVTM, CDR2 ANQGSEA. The CDR3 runs to 13 residues. The CDR3 region is CSAGLVTNGEQFF. Written as DNA, the CDR3 is TGCAGCGCTGGACTAGTCACCAATGGTGAGCAGTTCTTC.

V usage is TRBV24-1 and J usage is TRBJ2-7; TRBD2 is a possible D gene (6 bases). The J call may be faulty, since TRBJ2-5 better matches the DNA end. Germline V CDR1 and CDR2: KGHDR, SFDVKD. This CDR3 contains 15 residues. CDR3 loop: CATSDTEGSGETQYF. In nucleotides, the CDR3 is TGTGCCACCAGTGATACCGAAGGAAGCGGGGAGACCCAGTACTTC.